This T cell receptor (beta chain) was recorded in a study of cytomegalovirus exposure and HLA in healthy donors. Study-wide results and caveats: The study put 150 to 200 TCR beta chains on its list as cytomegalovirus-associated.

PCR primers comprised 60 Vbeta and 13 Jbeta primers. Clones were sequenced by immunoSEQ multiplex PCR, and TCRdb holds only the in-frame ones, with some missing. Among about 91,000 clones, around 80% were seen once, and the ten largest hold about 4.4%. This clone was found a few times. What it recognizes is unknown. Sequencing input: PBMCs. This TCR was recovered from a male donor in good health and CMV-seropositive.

The CDR3 loop is CASSRIGTEAFF. The CDR3 region has the DNA TGCGCCAGCAGTCGAATCGGGACTGAAGCTTTCTTT. The chain uses TRBV4-1 and TRBJ1-1; D remains unclear. With 6 bases removed from V and 5 bases from J, the gap between germline ends came to 10 bases. Germline V gene sequence: CDR1 MGHRA, CDR2 YSYEKL. CDR3 size: 12 residues.